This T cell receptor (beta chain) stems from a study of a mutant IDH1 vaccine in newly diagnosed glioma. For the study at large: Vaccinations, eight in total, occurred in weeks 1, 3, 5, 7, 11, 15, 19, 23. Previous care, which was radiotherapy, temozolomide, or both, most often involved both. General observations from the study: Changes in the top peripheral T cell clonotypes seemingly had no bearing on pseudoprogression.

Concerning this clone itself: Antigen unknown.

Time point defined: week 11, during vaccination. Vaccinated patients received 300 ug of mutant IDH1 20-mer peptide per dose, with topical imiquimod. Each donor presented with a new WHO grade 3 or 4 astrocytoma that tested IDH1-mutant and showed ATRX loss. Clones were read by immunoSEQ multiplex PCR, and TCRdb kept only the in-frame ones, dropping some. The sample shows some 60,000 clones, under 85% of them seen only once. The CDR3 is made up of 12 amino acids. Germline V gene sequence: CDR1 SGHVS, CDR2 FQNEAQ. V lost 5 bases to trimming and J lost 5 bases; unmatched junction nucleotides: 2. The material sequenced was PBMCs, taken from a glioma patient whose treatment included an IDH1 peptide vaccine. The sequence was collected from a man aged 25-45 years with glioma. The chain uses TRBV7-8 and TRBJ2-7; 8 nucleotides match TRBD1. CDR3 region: CASSQDRDEQYF. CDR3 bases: TGTGCCAGCAGCCAGGACAGGGACGAGCAGTACTTC.